These T cell receptor beta chains were read from a single sample in a study of identifying expanded T cells in peripheral blood. The table came from immunoSEQ multiplex PCR; TCRdb's copy has only in-frame clones and leaves some out. The sample records 90,000 to 120,000 clones, 75% to 90% being singletons. Sequencing input: blood. These receptors were collected from a person aged 18-69 years in good health. The CDR3 runs from the conserved cysteine through the conserved F or W. Fields, in order: CDR3 length, clone size, V gene, D gene, J gene, CDR3 protein, CDR3 DNA. D genes are given only for firm matches. Part of the rows lack a size; the others show once, few, many or a class for expanded clones.

18	-	TRBV4-2	-	TRBJ1-1	CASSHRGVARRSNTEAFF	TGTGCCAGCAGCCACCGTGGCGTGGCCCGTAGGTCGAACACTGAAGCTTTCTTT
14	-	TRBV30	-	TRBJ1-1	CAWSVQGVNTEAFF	TGTGCCTGGAGTGTACAGGGAGTGAACACTGAAGCTTTCTTT
16	-	TRBV6-9	-	TRBJ2-7	CASSYFQRTNSYEQYF	TGTGCCAGCAGTTATTTCCAAAGGACGAACTCCTACGAGCAGTACTTC
13	once	TRBV5-5	-	TRBJ2-3	CASSVESSDTQYF	TGTGCCAGCAGCGTGGAGTCGTCGGATACGCAGTATTTT
12	once	TRBV29-1	TRBD1	TRBJ1-1	CSVAGGATEAFF	TGCAGCGTTGCAGGGGGCGCGACTGAAGCTTTCTTT
16	-	TRBV14	-	TRBJ1-4	CASSQGQLVSEEKLFF	TGTGCCAGCAGCCAAGGACAGCTCGTATCCGAAGAAAAACTGTTTTTT
18	-	TRBV7-8	-	TRBJ2-1	CASSLSRQRQRKDNEQFF	TGTGCCAGCAGCTTAAGTCGACAGCGACAGAGGAAAGACAATGAGCAGTTCTTC
13	-	TRBV2	TRBD1	TRBJ1-2	CASRSSGGSGYTF	TGTGCCAGCAGATCCTCAGGGGGCAGTGGCTACACCTTC
16	-	TRBV2	TRBD1	TRBJ1-1	CASSYDRGPMNTEAFF	TGTGCCAGCAGCTACGACAGGGGGCCCATGAACACTGAAGCTTTCTTT
15	once	TRBV6-5	-	TRBJ2-4	CASSYSRATKNIQYF	TGTGCCAGCAGTTACTCCCGGGCAACGAAAAACATTCAGTACTTC
14	-	TRBV9	TRBD1	TRBJ2-7	CASSVGTVGYEQYF	TGTGCCAGCAGCGTGGGGACAGTGGGCTACGAGCAGTACTTC
13	-	TRBV11-2	-	TRBJ2-4	CASSLSTKNIQYF	TGTGCCAGCAGCTTAAGTACCAAAAACATTCAGTACTTC
14	few	TRBV18	-	TRBJ1-6	CASSLTGTNSPLHF	TGTGCCAGCTCACTTACAGGGACCAATTCACCCCTCCACTTT
16	-	TRBV10-3	-	TRBJ1-2	CAISDLGRVANYGYTF	TGTGCCATCAGTGACCTGGGTAGGGTGGCTAACTATGGCTACACCTTC
15	-	TRBV6-5	-	TRBJ1-3	CASRPGRSSGNTIYF	TGTGCCAGCAGGCCGGGACGGAGCTCTGGAAACACCATATATTTT
12	-	TRBV6-6	-	TRBJ1-1	CASSPTAGRAFF	TGTGCCAGCAGCCCAACAGCCGGGCGAGCTTTCTTT
14	-	TRBV19	TRBD1	TRBJ1-5	CASGQAISNQPQHF	TGTGCCAGTGGACAGGCGATTAGCAATCAGCCCCAGCATTTT
14	once	TRBV5-1	-	TRBJ2-1	CASSSAISYNEQFF	TGCGCCAGCAGCTCAGCAATTTCCTACAATGAGCAGTTCTTC
13	-	TRBV27	-	TRBJ2-3	CASWRGRTDTQYF	TGTGCGTCCTGGCGGGGGCGCACAGATACGCAGTATTTT
16	-	TRBV7-2	TRBD2	TRBJ2-7	CASSEGRGRRFYEQYF	TGTGCCAGCAGCGAAGGGAGGGGACGGCGTTTCTACGAGCAGTACTTC
15	-	TRBV11-2	-	TRBJ1-1	CASSSRYLLDTEAFF	TGTGCCAGCAGCTCCCGGTATTTATTAGACACTGAAGCTTTCTTT
15	-	TRBV5-6	TRBD1	TRBJ1-2	CASSPRDRLYYGYTF	TGTGCCAGCAGCCCCAGGGACAGACTGTACTATGGCTACACCTTC
13	-	TRBV2	TRBD1	TRBJ1-1	CASSGQGDTEAFF	TGTGCCAGCAGTGGGCAGGGGGACACTGAAGCTTTCTTT